Below, 17 T cell receptor beta chains from the same sample are listed, as sequenced in a study of cytomegalovirus exposure and HLA in healthy donors. With 60 Vbeta and 13 Jbeta primers, the PCR was carried out. Profiling relied on immunoSEQ multiplex PCR, and the TCRdb table lists in-frame clones only, not all of them. The sample records about 89,000 clones, 65% to 80% being singletons. The sequencing sample was made of PBMCs. These receptors were collected from a man aged 25-45 years in good health and CMV-seronegative.

The chain uses TRBV2 and TRBJ1-5; the D gene is possibly TRBD1 (6 bases). The germline V and J ends were trimmed by 5 bases and 0 bases, with 17 bases remaining between them. This CDR3 is 17 amino acids long. CDR1 is SNHLY, CDR2 FYNNEI, per germline. The DNA for the CDR3 is TGTGCCAGCAGTCAGCAGACAGGAATTTTTAGCAATCAGCCCCAGCATTTT. Its translation: CASSQQTGIFSNQPQHF.

V and J are TRBV5-4 and TRBJ1-1, with 8 bases aligning to TRBD1. Unmatched junction bases numbered 3, after V lost 3 bases and J lost 2 bases. Germline CDR1 is SGHNT and CDR2 is YYREEE (reference sequence). The CDR3 loop spans 14 amino acids. This CDR3 is CASSSTGVNTEAFF. CDR3 sequence (DNA): TGTGCCAGCAGCTCGACAGGGGTAAACACTGAAGCTTTCTTT.

The rearrangement joins TRBV7-2 to TRBJ1-1; D gene unclear. This CDR3 comprises 12 residues. CDR1 is SGHTA and CDR2 is FQGNSA in the germline V gene. Trimming removed 1 base at V and 11 bases at J, with 11 bases between. Here the CDR3 reads CASSLVGGRAFF. The CDR3 DNA sequence: TGTGCCAGCAGCTTAGTTGGAGGGAGGGCTTTCTTT.

V gene TRBV7-2 combines with J gene TRBJ2-7; D gene unclear. The length of the CDR3 is 13 residues. CDR1 and CDR2 from the germline V gene are SGHTA and FQGNSA. Trimming shortened V by 1 base and J by 3 bases, and 7 bases separated the two germline ends. The CDR3 region has the DNA TGTGCCAGCAGCTTAGTCCGCGGCTACGAGCAGTACTTC. Translation gives CASSLVRGYEQYF.

The rearrangement uses TRBV5-6 and TRBJ2-5, with 9 bases lining up with TRBD2. The CDR3 is 16 residues long. CDR1 is SGHDT, CDR2 YYEEEE, per germline. The junction had 4 bases not matched to a gene; V was cut back by 0 bases and J by 1 base. This CDR3 is CASSLGAGGVQETQYF. The CDR3 DNA reads as TGTGCCAGCAGCTTGGGAGCGGGGGGCGTCCAAGAGACCCAGTACTTC.

This clone came up once. CDR3: CASSLGGTYEQYF. The CDR3 DNA sequence: TGTGCCAGCAGCTTAGGGGGCACTTACGAGCAGTACTTC. This chain joins TRBV7-9 and TRBJ2-7; a possible D gene is TRBD1 (5 bases). CDR3 length equals 13 residues. The V end lost 1 base, the J end lost 4 bases, and 8 bases lay between the germline ends. From germline, CDR1 is SEHNR and CDR2 FQNEAQ (reference sequence).

The rearrangement uses TRBV12-5 and TRBJ2-2, with D maybe TRBD1 (5 bases). Germline V gene data show CDR1 as LGHNT and CDR2 as FRNRAP. The V end was cut by 5 bases, the J end by 4 bases, with 14 bases between. The length of the CDR3 is 15 residues. CDR3 coding DNA: TGTGCTAGTGGTCCCTTATTGCAGGGCACCGGGGAGCTGTTTTTT. Translated, it gives CASGPLLQGTGELFF.

V and J are TRBV6-8 and TRBJ1-2; D call uncertain. The CDR3 sequence is 14 residues long. From germline, CDR1 is MNHGY and CDR2 SAAAGT. The V gene lost 6 bases and the J gene lost 4 bases, with 15 bases spanning the gap. Here the CDR3 DNA reads TGTGCCAGCAGCCCACGTGTAAGCGGCTATGGCTACACCTTC. It is translated as CASSPRVSGYGYTF.

V is TRBV28 and J is TRBJ2-1; 7 nucleotides align to TRBD2. CDR3 size: 14 residues. CDR1 and CDR2 (germline): MDHEN, SYDVKM. The J segment lost 8 bases and the V segment lost 7 bases, leaving 11 bases of the junction unmatched. Here the CDR3 reads CASIWAGRGDEQFF. CDR3 DNA: TGTGCCAGCATTTGGGCAGGGAGGGGCGATGAGCAGTTCTTC.

This chain links TRBV7-2 with TRBJ2-1; 10 bases line up with TRBD2. Germline lookup yields CDR1 SGHTA and CDR2 FQGNSA. The CDR3 is 18 amino acids. After removal of 1 base from V and 0 bases from J, the junction contained 6 bases not matched to a gene. The chain's CDR3 is CASSLEAGGGDSYNEQFF. The CDR3 region has the DNA TGTGCCAGCAGCTTAGAAGCGGGGGGGGGTGACTCCTACAATGAGCAGTTCTTC.

The chain uses TRBV2 and TRBJ1-2, with 7 bases aligning to TRBD1. The V and J ends lost 1 base and 7 bases, in that order; junction bases with no gene match: 6. The CDR3 covers 14 residues. The V gene's germline CDR1 is SNHLY and CDR2 FYNNEI. The DNA of the CDR3 is TGTGCCAGCAGTGAAGTAAAGGGGGCGCTTGGCTACACCTTC. It encodes CASSEVKGALGYTF.

This clone showed up just a few times. J is TRBJ2-7 and V is TRBV6-1; 8 bases align to TRBD1. V shed 3 bases and J 3 bases; nucleotides not matched to a gene: 7. Germline CDR1 MNHNS, CDR2 SASEGT. The CDR3 extends over 15 amino acids. CDR3 nucleotide sequence: TGTGCCAGCAGTGATGAGGGACAGGCCCTCTACGAGCAGTACTTC. Its translation is CASSDEGQALYEQYF.

This clone has just a few counts. The chain is built from TRBV29-1 and TRBJ1-1; the match to TRBD1 covers 9 bases. V was clipped by 7 bases and J by 4 bases; unmatched bases: 7. The CDR3 runs 13 residues. The germline V gene has CDR1 SQVTM and CDR2 ANQGSEA. The CDR3 protein is CSAMDRGSTEAFF. The CDR3 DNA reads as TGCAGCGCCATGGACAGGGGCAGCACTGAAGCTTTCTTT.

This chain joins TRBV4-2 and TRBJ2-3; TRBD2 matches 8 bases. Trimming removed 6 bases from V and 5 bases from J; junction bases left unmatched: 7. This CDR3 region has 14 residues. Per the germline V gene, CDR1 is LGHNA and CDR2 is YNFKEQ. The CDR3, as DNA: TGTGCCAGCAGACCCGGGGGGGCCGTAGATACGCAGTATTTT. Its translation is CASRPGGAVDTQYF.

The V gene is TRBV6-1, the J gene TRBJ1-2; TRBD1 might be the D (5 bases). V was pared by 8 bases and J by 3 bases, with 16 bases between. Looked up from germline, CDR1 is MNHNS and CDR2 is SASEGT. The CDR3 extends over 14 amino acids. This chain's CDR3 is CASFSRARDYGYTF. Here the CDR3 DNA reads TGTGCCAGCTTCTCCAGGGCCAGGGACTATGGCTACACCTTC.

The chain carries TRBV4-3 and TRBJ2-3; 8 bases align to TRBD1. The trim removed 5 bases at V and 0 bases at J, leaving 4 bases unmatched. Germline V gene lookup returns CDR1 LGHNA and CDR2 YSLEER. The CDR3 covers 15 residues. CDR3 in DNA: TGCGCCAGCAGCTCTGGACAGGGTAGCACAGATACGCAGTATTTT. Its protein product is CASSSGQGSTDTQYF.

The chain employs TRBV10-2 and TRBJ2-3; 9 bases fit TRBD2. This CDR3 is 15 amino acids long. In germline, CDR1 is WSHSY, CDR2 SAAADI. V gave up 10 bases and J gave up 2 bases; unmatched junction bases: 10. CDR3 sequence: CATSERGAFTDTQYF. CDR3 coding DNA: TGCGCCACGTCCGAGCGGGGGGCTTTCACAGATACGCAGTATTTT.